Given below is one T cell receptor beta chain in context. This entry comes from a study of blood T cell repertoires in COVID-19. The wider study: The analysed material was cDNA or gDNA that came from T cells, B-cell-depleted T cells, or PBMCs.

Produced via immunoSEQ multiplex PCR; TCRdb's table is partial and in-frame only. Among 300,000 to 350,000 clones, approximately 85% were seen once, and the ten largest hold about 2%. Sequenced: PBMCs or T cells enriched from blood (not recorded which). The TCR was taken from a man aged 25-45 years who had recovered from COVID-19.

The CDR3 is CASTTGRQPQHF. The DNA of the CDR3 is TGTGCCAGTACTACAGGTAGGCAGCCCCAGCATTTT. This rearrangement joins TRBV19 to TRBJ1-5, with a weak D call TRBD1 (5 bases). V was shortened by 7 bases and J by 7 bases, with 11 bases between the two germline ends. Germline CDR1 is LNHDA and CDR2 is SQIVND (reference sequence). CDR3 length: 12 residues. The full variable domain, completed using reference TRBV19 and TRBJ1-5, is DGGITQSPKYLFRKEGQNVTLSCEQNLNHDAMYWYRQDPGQGLRLIYYSQIVNDFQKGDIAEGYSVSREKKESFPLTVTSAQKNPTAFYLCASTTGRQPQHFGDGTRLSIL.